This T cell receptor beta chain was observed in a study of identical twins. Trimming took off 5 bases at V and 2 bases at J, with 16 bases between the two ends. The length of the CDR3 is 15 residues. From the 5' RACE reads, TCRdb called clonotypes with MiXCR, one entry per CDR3 protein. The sample consists of 700,000 to 950,000 distinct CDR3 sequences, roughly an eighth of them appearing once. Every sampled donor was Caucasian and healthy. Study-wide findings and caveats: For cord blood, abundant beta clonotypes had fewer insertions, unlike memory repertoires, which showed none.

This clonotype appeared many times. Its target is not known. These data were also reused for a study on yellow fever vaccine responses in identical twins.

The clonotype comes from a woman younger than 30 in good health. The sample was PBMCs. The rearrangement links TRBV12-3 or TRBV12-4 to TRBJ2-7, with D maybe TRBD2 (5 bases). CDR3 nucleotides: TGTGCCAGCAGTCCAACCCCCGGACTTACCTACGAGCAGTACTTC. The encoded protein is CASSPTPGLTYEQYF.